This is a list of T cell receptor beta chains from one sample in a study of shared clonotypes between healthy human individuals. The repertoire was sequenced with immunoSEQ multiplex PCR; TCRdb's copy has only in-frame clones and lacks some. The repertoire holds 1,500,000 or so clones, 97% to 99% seen once, with approximately 0.4% in the top ten. The specimen was naive CD4+ T cells sorted from blood. These receptors were collected from a man aged 25 to 45 in good health. Each CDR3 is given without its conserved first and last residue. A D gene is named only where the DNA matches it firmly.

v_call	d_call	j_call	cdr3_aa
TRBV14	TRBD2	TRBJ2-1	ASSPELAGFPQGEQF
TRBV7-9	.	TRBJ2-7	ASSSWTATSEQY
TRBV28	.	TRBJ2-7	ASSEGLGYEQY
TRBV7-7	.	TRBJ2-5	ASKGPGETQY
TRBV10-3	.	TRBJ2-7	AISVRRAGKEYEQY
TRBV28	TRBD1	TRBJ2-3	ASSFGQGRTDTQY
TRBV29-1	.	TRBJ2-7	SVGTLYEQY
TRBV6-6	.	TRBJ2-7	ASSTTGTPVSYEQY
TRBV2	TRBD1	TRBJ1-2	ASQDPGTAYGYT
TRBV4-3	.	TRBJ2-5	ASSQVNAYQETQY
TRBV19	TRBD1	TRBJ2-1	ASSARQGAGINEQF
TRBV5-5	TRBD1	TRBJ1-1	ASSVTGASGTEAF
TRBV29-1	TRBD1	TRBJ1-4	SVQQGGELF
TRBV7-8	.	TRBJ1-5	ASSSLPGSNQPQH
TRBV27	TRBD1	TRBJ2-5	ASSPQPGTGGVKTQY
TRBV4-1	.	TRBJ2-6	ASSQVFKDRGANVLT
TRBV11-2	.	TRBJ2-7	ASSALRSRNTYEQY
TRBV6-1	TRBD1	TRBJ2-7	ASGGTGGTYEQY
TRBV27	.	TRBJ2-5	ASSDSWYQETQY
TRBV6-1	.	TRBJ2-1	ASRTHQGLANEQF